This TCR beta chain was profiled in a study of blood T cell repertoires in COVID-19. About the research overall: In each case, the material was cDNA or gDNA derived from T cells, B-cell-depleted T cells, or PBMCs.

The data were produced by immunoSEQ multiplex PCR, yet TCRdb's version contains in-frame clones alone and is incomplete. The sample records about 330,000 clones, 65% to 90% being singletons. Germline V gene lookup returns CDR1 SGHTS and CDR2 YDEGEE. Between the trimmed V and J ends, which lost 0 bases and 2 bases, there was a span of 9 bases. This CDR3 comprises 15 residues. The receptor was derived from a human donor in a cohort sampled during active COVID-19. V is TRBV5-8 and J is TRBJ2-1, with D maybe TRBD2 (5 bases). Sequences were obtained from peripheral blood. For the CDR3, the DNA is TGTGCCAGCAGCTTGGACACTAGTACCTACAATGAGCAGTTCTTC. This translates into CASSLDTSTYNEQFF.